This is a list of T cell receptor beta chains from one sample in a study of blood T cell repertoires in COVID-19. Measured with immunoSEQ multiplex PCR; TCRdb has only the in-frame clones, and not every one. The table lists roughly 230,000 clones, about 83% of them singletons. The sample comprised peripheral blood. These receptors all stem from a man aged 40-49 years with active or convalescent COVID-19. CDR3s include the opening cysteine and the closing phenylalanine or tryptophan. A D gene is named only where the DNA matches it firmly. Clone size is given for some rows only: seen once, a few or many times, or a class if the clone is expanded.

v_call	j_call	d_call	clone_size	cdr3_aa	cdr3_nt
TRBV11-3	TRBJ1-3	TRBD1	few	CASSIRSDRRGDTIYF	TGTGCCAGCAGCATTCGGTCGGACAGGCGGGGAGACACCATATATTTT
TRBV11-2	TRBJ2-7	-	-	CASSLSGVEQYF	TGTGCCAGCAGCTTATCAGGGGTCGAGCAGTACTTC
TRBV18	TRBJ1-2	TRBD1	-	CASSRGQGDYGYTF	TGTGCCAGCTCACGCGGACAGGGGGACTATGGCTACACCTTC
TRBV29-1	TRBJ1-1	-	-	CSVVGERAFF	TGCAGCGTAGTCGGGGAGAGGGCTTTCTTT
TRBV5-8	TRBJ1-1	-	-	CASRLQDSETEAFF	TGTGCCAGCAGACTTCAGGACAGTGAAACTGAAGCTTTCTTT
TRBV5-1	TRBJ2-3	-	once	CASSLVSPSTDTQYF	TGCGCCAGCAGCTTGGTTAGTCCTAGCACAGATACGCAGTATTTT
TRBV18	TRBJ2-1	TRBD2	-	CASSSAWTSGENEQFF	TGTGCCAGCTCATCAGCTTGGACTAGCGGCGAGAATGAGCAGTTCTTC
TRBV30	TRBJ1-2	-	-	CAWSTVNYGYTF	TGTGCCTGGTCGACAGTCAACTATGGCTACACCTTC
TRBV2	TRBJ1-4	-	few	CASTRAFDEKLFF	TGTGCCAGCACGCGGGCGTTCGACGAAAAACTGTTTTTT
TRBV10-3	TRBJ1-2	TRBD1	-	CAISAGERDSVNYGYTF	TGTGCCATCAGCGCGGGTGAGAGGGACAGCGTGAACTATGGCTACACCTTC
TRBV24-1	TRBJ2-5	TRBD2	-	CATSDPTSGRAGTQYF	TGTGCCACCAGTGACCCGACTAGCGGGAGGGCCGGGACCCAGTACTTC
TRBV5-1	TRBJ1-6	-	-	CASSLDGRSNSPLHF	TGCGCCAGCAGCTTGGACGGGAGGTCTAATTCACCCCTCCACTTT
TRBV28	TRBJ2-5	-	-	CASSPSSVETQYF	TGTGCCAGCAGCCCTTCGTCTGTGGAGACCCAGTACTTC
TRBV3-1/TRBV3-2	TRBJ2-2	-	-	CASSEVAGELFF	TGTGCCAGCAGTGAGGTGGCCGGGGAGCTGTTTTTT
TRBV25-1	TRBJ1-4	-	-	CASSPGWFVEKLFF	TGTGCCAGCAGCCCAGGGTGGTTTGTTGAAAAACTGTTTTTT
TRBV30	TRBJ2-3	TRBD1	-	CAWTHRTGQGADTQYF	TGTGCCTGGACTCACCGAACCGGACAGGGGGCAGATACGCAGTATTTT
TRBV18	TRBJ2-7	TRBD2	-	CASSPGLAGYEQYF	TGTGCCAGCTCACCTGGACTAGCGGGTTACGAGCAGTACTTC
TRBV4-1	TRBJ2-7	-	-	CASSQGPPPESYEQYF	TGCGCCAGCAGCCAAGGCCCCCCCCCGGAGTCCTACGAGCAGTACTTC
TRBV2	TRBJ1-1	-	-	CASRLQGEKTEAFF	TGTGCCAGCAGGTTACAGGGAGAGAAGACTGAAGCTTTCTTT
TRBV5-1	TRBJ2-3	TRBD2	-	CASSLTSGSLDTQYF	TGCGCCAGCAGCTTGACTAGCGGGAGTTTAGATACGCAGTATTTT
TRBV9	TRBJ2-7	TRBD1	few	CASSPWDRTHEQYF	TGTGCCAGCAGCCCATGGGACAGGACCCACGAGCAGTACTTC
TRBV6-6	TRBJ1-2	TRBD1	-	CASSSADRVGYGYTF	TGTGCCAGCAGTTCCGCCGACAGGGTAGGATATGGCTACACCTTC
TRBV5-1	TRBJ1-2	-	-	CASSFMPGLNYGYTF	TGCGCCAGCAGCTTTATGCCAGGACTCAACTATGGCTACACCTTC
TRBV9	TRBJ2-1	TRBD2	-	CASSVSTTSGSSYNEQFF	TGTGCCAGCAGCGTGAGCACGACTAGCGGGAGTTCCTACAATGAGCAGTTCTTC
TRBV10-1	TRBJ2-1	TRBD2	-	CASSRLAWIGNEQFF	TGCGCCAGCAGCCGACTAGCGTGGATAGGAAATGAGCAGTTCTTC
TRBV6-2/TRBV6-3	TRBJ1-2	-	-	CASSYQDSYYGYTF	TGTGCCAGCAGTTACCAGGACAGCTACTATGGCTACACCTTC